This T cell receptor beta chain came from a study of response to subunit inactivated influenza vaccine. Study results and limitations: The authors suggested that every seasonal influenza vaccination recruits few new T cells.

Germline-derived CDR1 and CDR2 are SGHAT and FQNNGV. V trimming: 5 bases; J trimming: 4 bases; junction bases outside the gene matches: 6. The CDR3 covers 15 residues. TCRdb reprocessed the RT-PCR reads via MiXCR and lists one record per CDR3 protein. The table lists 450,000 to 550,000 distinct CDR3 sequences, over 25% of them singletons, with approximately 2% in the top ten. Turning to this clonotype: Its cognate antigen is unknown.

The receptor's source is a man in his fifties who received an inactivated influenza vaccine. V and J are TRBV11-2 and TRBJ2-1; 9 bases match TRBD1. The source material was CD4+ T cells sorted from PBMCs, sampled 5 to 6 days after vaccination. Written as DNA, the CDR3 is TGTGCCAGCAGCCCTGCACAGGGGGCGTACAATGAGCAGTTCTTC. It specifies CASSPAQGAYNEQFF. Full variable domain (remainder filled in from reference TRBV11-2 and TRBJ2-1): EAGVAQSPRYKIIEKRQSVAFWCNPISGHATLYWYQQILGQGPKLLIQFQNNGVVDDSQLPKDRFSAERLKGVDSTLKIQPAKLEDSAVYLCASSPAQGAYNEQFFGPGTRLTVL.